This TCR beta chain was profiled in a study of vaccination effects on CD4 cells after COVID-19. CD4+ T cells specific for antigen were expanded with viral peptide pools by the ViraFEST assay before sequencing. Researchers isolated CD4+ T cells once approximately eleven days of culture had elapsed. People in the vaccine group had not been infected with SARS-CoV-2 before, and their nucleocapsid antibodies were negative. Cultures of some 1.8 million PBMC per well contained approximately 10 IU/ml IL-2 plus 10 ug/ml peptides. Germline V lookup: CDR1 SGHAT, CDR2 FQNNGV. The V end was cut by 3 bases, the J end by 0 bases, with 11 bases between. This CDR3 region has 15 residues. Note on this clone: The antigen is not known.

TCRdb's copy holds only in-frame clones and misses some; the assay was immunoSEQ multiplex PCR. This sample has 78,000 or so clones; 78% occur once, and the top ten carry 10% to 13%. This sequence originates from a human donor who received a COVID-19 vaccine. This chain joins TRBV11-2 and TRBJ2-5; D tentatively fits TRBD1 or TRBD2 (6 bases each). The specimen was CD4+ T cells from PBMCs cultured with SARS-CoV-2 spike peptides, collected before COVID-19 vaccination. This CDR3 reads CASSLRGVYQETQYF. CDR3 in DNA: TGTGCCAGCAGCTTGAGGGGGGTGTACCAAGAGACCCAGTACTTC.